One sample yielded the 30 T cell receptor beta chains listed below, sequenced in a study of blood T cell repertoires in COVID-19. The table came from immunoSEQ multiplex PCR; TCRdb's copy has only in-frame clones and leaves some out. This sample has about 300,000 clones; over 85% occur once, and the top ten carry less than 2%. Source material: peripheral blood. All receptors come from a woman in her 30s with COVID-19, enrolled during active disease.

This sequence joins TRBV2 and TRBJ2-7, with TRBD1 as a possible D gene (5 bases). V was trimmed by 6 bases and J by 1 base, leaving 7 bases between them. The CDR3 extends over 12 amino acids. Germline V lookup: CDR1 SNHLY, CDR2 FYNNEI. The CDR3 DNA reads TGTGCCAGCAGAGACAGTTCCTACGAGCAGTACTTC. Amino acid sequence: CASRDSSYEQYF.

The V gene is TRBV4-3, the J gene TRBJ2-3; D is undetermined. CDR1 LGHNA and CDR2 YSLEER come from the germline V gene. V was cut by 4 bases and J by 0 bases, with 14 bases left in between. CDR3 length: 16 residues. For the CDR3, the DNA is TGCGCCAGCAGCCGGAGTTTAACATCTAGCACAGATACGCAGTATTTT. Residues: CASSRSLTSSTDTQYF.

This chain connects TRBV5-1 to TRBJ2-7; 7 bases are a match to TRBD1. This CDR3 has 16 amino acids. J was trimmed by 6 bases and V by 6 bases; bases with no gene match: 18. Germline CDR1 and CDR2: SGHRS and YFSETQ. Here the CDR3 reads CASTLFSGQGVCEQYV. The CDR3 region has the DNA TGCGCCAGCACCCTATTCTCGGGGCAGGGGGTTTGCGAGCAGTACGTC.

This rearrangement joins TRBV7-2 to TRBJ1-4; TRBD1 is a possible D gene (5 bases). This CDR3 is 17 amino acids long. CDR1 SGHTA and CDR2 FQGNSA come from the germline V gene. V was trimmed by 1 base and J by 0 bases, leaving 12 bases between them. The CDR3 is CASSLVGGPTTNEKLFF. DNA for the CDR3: TGTGCCAGCAGCTTAGTCGGGGGTCCAACAACTAATGAAAAACTGTTTTTT.

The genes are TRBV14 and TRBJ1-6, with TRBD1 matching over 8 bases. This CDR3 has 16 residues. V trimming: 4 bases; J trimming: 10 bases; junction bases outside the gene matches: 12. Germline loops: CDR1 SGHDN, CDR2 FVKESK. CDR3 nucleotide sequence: TGTGCCAGCAGCCGTATCGCCGGGACAGGAGGGTCACCCCTCCACTTT. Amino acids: CASSRIAGTGGSPLHF.

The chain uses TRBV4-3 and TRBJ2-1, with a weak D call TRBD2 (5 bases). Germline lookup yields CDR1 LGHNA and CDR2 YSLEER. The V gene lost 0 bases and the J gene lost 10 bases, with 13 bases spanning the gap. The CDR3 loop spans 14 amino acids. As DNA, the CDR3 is TGCGCCAGCAGCCAAGACCCTTTCGGCGGGGAGCAGTTCTTC. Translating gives CASSQDPFGGEQFF.

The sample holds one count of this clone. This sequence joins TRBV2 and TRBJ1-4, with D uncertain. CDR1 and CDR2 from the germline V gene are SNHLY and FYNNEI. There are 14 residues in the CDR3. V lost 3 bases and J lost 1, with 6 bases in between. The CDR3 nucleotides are TGTGCCAGCAGTGAGTACGGAACTAATGAAAAACTGTTTTTT. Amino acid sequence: CASSEYGTNEKLFF.

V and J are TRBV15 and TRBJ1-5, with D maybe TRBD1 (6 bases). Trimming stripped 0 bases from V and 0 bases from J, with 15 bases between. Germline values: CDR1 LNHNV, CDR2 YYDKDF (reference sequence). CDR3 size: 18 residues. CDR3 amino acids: CATSRDGGRGYSNQPQHF. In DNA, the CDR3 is TGTGCCACCAGCAGAGATGGAGGCAGGGGATATAGCAATCAGCCCCAGCATTTT.

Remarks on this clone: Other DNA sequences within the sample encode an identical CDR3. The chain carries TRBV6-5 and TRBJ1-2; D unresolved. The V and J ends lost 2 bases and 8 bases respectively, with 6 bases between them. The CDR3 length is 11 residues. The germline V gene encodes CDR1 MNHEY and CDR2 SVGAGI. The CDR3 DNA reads TGTGCCAGCAGTTACCGGGGAGGCTACACCTTC. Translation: CASSYRGGYTF.

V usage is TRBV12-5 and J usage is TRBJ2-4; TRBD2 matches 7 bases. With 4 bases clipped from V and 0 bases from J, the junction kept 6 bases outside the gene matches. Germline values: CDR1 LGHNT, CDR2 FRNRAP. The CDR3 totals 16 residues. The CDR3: CASGCSAGLAKNIQYF. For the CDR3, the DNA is TGTGCTAGTGGTTGTTCAGCGGGGTTAGCCAAAAACATTCAGTACTTC.

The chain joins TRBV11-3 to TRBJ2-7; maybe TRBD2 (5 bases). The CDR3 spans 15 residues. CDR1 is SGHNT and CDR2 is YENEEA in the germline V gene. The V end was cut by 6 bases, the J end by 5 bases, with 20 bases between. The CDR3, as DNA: TGTGCCAGCAGTTCCTACGGGGAGCGTTCCAACGAGCAGTACTTC. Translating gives CASSSYGERSNEQYF.

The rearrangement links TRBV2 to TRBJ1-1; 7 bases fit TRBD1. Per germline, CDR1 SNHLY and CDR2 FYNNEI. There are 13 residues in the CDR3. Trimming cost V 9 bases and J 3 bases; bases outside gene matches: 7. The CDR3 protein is CASCRGSYTEAFF. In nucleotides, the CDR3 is TGTGCCAGTTGCAGGGGGAGTTACACTGAAGCTTTCTTT.

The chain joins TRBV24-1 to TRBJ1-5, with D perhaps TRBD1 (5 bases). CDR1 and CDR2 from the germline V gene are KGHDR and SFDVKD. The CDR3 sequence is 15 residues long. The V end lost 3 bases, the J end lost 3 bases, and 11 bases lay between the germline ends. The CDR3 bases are TGTGCCACCAGTGATGACAGCTATAACAATCAGCCCCAGCATTTT. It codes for CATSDDSYNNQPQHF.

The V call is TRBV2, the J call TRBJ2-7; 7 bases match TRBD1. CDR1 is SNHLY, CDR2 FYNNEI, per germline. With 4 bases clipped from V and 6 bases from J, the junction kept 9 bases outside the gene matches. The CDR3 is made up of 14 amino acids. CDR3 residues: CASSALDRVTEQYV. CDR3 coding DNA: TGTGCCAGCAGTGCCCTAGACAGGGTGACCGAGCAGTACGTC.

The CDR3 DNA sequence: TGTGCCTGGAGTAGAGGGGGGGTCTATGGCTACACCTTC. This sequence encodes CAWSRGGVYGYTF. This chain joins TRBV30 and TRBJ1-2; D possibly corresponds to TRBD1 (6 bases). The V end lost 2 bases, the J end lost 4 bases, and 11 bases lay between the germline ends. This CDR3 has 13 amino acids. Germline V gene data show CDR1 as GTSNPN and CDR2 as SVGIG (reference sequence).

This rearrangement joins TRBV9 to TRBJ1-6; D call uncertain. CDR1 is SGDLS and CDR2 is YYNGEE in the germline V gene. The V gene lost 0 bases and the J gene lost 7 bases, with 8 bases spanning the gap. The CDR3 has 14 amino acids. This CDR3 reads CASSVGTTNSPLHF. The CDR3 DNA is TGTGCCAGCAGCGTAGGGACTACAAATTCACCCCTCCACTTT.

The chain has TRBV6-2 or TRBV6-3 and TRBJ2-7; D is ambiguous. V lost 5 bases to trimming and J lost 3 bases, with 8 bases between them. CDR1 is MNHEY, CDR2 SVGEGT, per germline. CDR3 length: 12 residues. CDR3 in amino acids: CASSRGRYEQYF. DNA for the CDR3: TGTGCCAGCAGTCGCGGTCGCTACGAGCAGTACTTC.

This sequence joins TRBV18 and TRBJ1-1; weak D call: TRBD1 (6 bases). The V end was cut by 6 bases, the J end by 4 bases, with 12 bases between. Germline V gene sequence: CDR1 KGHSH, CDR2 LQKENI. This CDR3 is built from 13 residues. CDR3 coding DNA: TGTGCCAGCTCCAGGGGTGGGAGCACTGAAGCTTTCTTT. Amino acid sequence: CASSRGGSTEAFF.

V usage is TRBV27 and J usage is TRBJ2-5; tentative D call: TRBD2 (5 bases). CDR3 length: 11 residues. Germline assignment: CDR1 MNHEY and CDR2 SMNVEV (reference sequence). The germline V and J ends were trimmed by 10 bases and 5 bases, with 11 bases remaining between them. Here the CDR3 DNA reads TGTGCCACCTCGAGAGGGGAGACCCAGTACTTC. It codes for CATSRGETQYF.

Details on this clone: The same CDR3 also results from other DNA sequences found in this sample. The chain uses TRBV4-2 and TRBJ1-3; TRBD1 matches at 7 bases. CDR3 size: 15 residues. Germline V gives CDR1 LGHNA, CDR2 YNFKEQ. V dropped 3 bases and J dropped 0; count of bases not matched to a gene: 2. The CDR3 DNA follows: TGTGCCAGCAGCCAGGCAGGGGGCTCTGGAAACACCATATATTTT. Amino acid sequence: CASSQAGGSGNTIYF.

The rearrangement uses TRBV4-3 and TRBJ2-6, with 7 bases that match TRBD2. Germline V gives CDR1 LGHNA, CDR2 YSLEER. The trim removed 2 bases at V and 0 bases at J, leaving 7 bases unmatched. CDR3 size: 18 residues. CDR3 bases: TGCGCCAGCAGCCAACAGATGGGAGGGAACTCTGGGGCCAACGTCCTGACTTTC. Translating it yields CASSQQMGGNSGANVLTF.

CDR3 DNA sequence: TGTGCCAGCAGCCAAGAACTATTTTGGGAGGGAGGGGCTTTCTTT. Its translation: CASSQELFWEGGAFF. The chain carries TRBV4-2 and TRBJ1-1; D gene unclear. The germline V and J ends were trimmed by 0 bases and 11 bases, with 19 bases remaining between them. This CDR3 has 15 residues. Germline lookup yields CDR1 LGHNA and CDR2 YNFKEQ.

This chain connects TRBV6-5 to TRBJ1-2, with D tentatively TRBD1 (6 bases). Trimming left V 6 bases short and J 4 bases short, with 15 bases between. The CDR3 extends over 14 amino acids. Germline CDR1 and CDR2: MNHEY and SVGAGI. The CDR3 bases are TGTGCCAGCAGAGCCCCGGGACAATTCTATGGCTACACCTTC. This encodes CASRAPGQFYGYTF.

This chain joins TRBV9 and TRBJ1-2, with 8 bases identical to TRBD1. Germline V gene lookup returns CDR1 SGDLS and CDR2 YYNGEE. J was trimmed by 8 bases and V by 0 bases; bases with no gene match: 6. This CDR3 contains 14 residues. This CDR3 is CASSVDQGAHGYTF. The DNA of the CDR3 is TGTGCCAGCAGCGTAGATCAGGGGGCTCACGGCTACACCTTC.

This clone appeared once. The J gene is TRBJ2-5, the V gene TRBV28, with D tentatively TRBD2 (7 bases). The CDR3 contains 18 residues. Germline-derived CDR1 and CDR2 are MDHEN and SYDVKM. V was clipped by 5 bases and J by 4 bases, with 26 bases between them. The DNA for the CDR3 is TGTGCCAGCAGTCTAACCCCAGACAGGCGGGGGCAACTAGAGACCCAGTACTTC. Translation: CASSLTPDRRGQLETQYF.

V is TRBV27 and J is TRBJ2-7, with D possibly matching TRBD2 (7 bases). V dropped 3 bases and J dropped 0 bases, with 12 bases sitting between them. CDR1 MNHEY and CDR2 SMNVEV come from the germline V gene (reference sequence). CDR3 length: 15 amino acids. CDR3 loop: CASSFEGGSSYEQYF. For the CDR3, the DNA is TGTGCCAGCAGTTTCGAGGGGGGGAGCTCCTACGAGCAGTACTTC.

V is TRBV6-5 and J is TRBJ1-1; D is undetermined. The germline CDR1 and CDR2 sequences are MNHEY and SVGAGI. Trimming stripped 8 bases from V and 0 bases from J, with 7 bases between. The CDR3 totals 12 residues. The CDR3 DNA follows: TGTGCCAGCGGAGCCATGAACACTGAAGCTTTCTTT. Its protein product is CASGAMNTEAFF.

CDR3 sequence: CASSFSPRAGELFF. The CDR3 DNA follows: TGTGCCAGCAGCTTTTCCCCTCGGGCCGGGGAGCTGTTTTTT. The J gene is TRBJ2-2, the V gene TRBV5-6; D ambiguous. Per germline, CDR1 SGHDT and CDR2 YYEEEE. Trimming took 2 bases from V and 6 from J, leaving 11 bases between them. This CDR3 contains 14 residues.

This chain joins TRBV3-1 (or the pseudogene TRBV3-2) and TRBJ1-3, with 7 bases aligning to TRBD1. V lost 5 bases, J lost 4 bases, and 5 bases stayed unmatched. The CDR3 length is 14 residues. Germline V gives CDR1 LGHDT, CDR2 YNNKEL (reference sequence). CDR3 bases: TGTGCCAGCAGCGTACAGGGGTTAGGAAACACCATATATTTT. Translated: CASSVQGLGNTIYF.

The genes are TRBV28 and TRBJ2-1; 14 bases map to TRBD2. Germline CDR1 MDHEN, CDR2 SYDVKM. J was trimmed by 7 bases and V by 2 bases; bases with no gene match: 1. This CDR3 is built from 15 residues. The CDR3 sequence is CASSLRLAGGNEQFF. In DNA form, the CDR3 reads TGTGCCAGCAGTTTACGACTAGCGGGGGGGAATGAGCAGTTCTTC.